The rows below give T cell receptor beta chains drawn from one sample of a study of T cells expressing NK-cell markers. Following a re-call of the 5' RACE reads, TCRdb has one entry per CDR3 protein and lacks DNA. Its table records about 550,000 distinct CDR3 sequences. The sample consisted of blood T cells: a sorted CD56 or NKG2C T cell subset, CD4+ or CD8+ T cells, or bulk PBMC T cells (not recorded which). Receptor source: a man aged 18 to 30 in good health. The CDR3 runs from the conserved cysteine through the conserved F or W.

V gene,J gene,CDR3 length,CDR3 protein
TRBV10-3,TRBJ2-6,15,CAISEFGSGANVLTF
TRBV12-3/TRBV12-4,TRBJ2-4,14,CASSLAQGASIQYF
TRBV12-3/TRBV12-4,TRBJ2-1,15,CASRTGGLADNEQFF
TRBV12-3/TRBV12-4,TRBJ2-7,13,CASSFGQVYEQYF
TRBV9,TRBJ1-1,16,CASSVVPGTTNTEAFF
TRBV18,TRBJ1-5,16,CASSPRGTESNQPQHF
TRBV19,TRBJ2-3,14,CASSEIRPTDTQYF
TRBV7-3,TRBJ2-3,16,CASSRDYNLSTDTQYF
TRBV20-1,TRBJ1-2,11,CSARAADGYTF
TRBV12-3/TRBV12-4,TRBJ2-1,15,CASTPRSGGRNEQFF
TRBV2,TRBJ2-1,17,CASGGTSGKSSYNEQFF
TRBV7-2,TRBJ2-5,16,CASSLTQLAGYETQYF
TRBV11-2,TRBJ2-5,14,CASSFPWAVETQYF
TRBV7-8,TRBJ2-7,13,CASSLGTKYEQYF
TRBV6-1,TRBJ2-2,16,CASSPSRTINTGELFF
TRBV6-1,TRBJ1-6,14,CASRKDRANSPLHF
TRBV7-2,TRBJ2-5,16,CASSLDAGLIQETQYF
TRBV12-3/TRBV12-4,TRBJ2-1,16,CASSFFRDRGRDEQFF
TRBV29-1,TRBJ2-5,13,CSAWTAVGETQYF
TRBV12-5,TRBJ1-3,19,CASGLTSRGTTLTGNTIYF
TRBV29-1,TRBJ2-1,14,CSVEDREGWNEQFF
TRBV20-1,TRBJ2-1,16,CSAMGTSGRWNNEQFF
TRBV24-1,TRBJ2-1,16,CATSDPGLRGGNEQFF
TRBV5-1,TRBJ2-3,15,CASSPGDRDSRTQYF
TRBV7-9,TRBJ2-3,16,CASSSPVAGATDTQYF
TRBV4-1,TRBJ2-3,18,CASSQLAGVTDPTDTQYF
TRBV29-1,TRBJ1-2,14,CSAAVTAPNYGYTF
TRBV6-1,TRBJ2-5,15,CASREGGPNMETQYF
TRBV28,TRBJ1-2,13,CASSLRTPYGYTF
TRBV11-2,TRBJ2-1,17,CASSPRSPLMSYNEQFF
TRBV20-1,TRBJ2-5,15,CSASRQVSVGETQYF
TRBV20-1,TRBJ2-7,14,CSAYRTSGVYEQYF
TRBV28,TRBJ2-7,14,CASSDWTETYEQYF
TRBV25-1,TRBJ2-5,12,CASRQGQETQYF
TRBV12-3/TRBV12-4,TRBJ2-4,16,CASSTGLAAKQNIQYF
TRBV3-1,TRBJ2-3,11,CASSQGRAQYF
TRBV6-5,TRBJ2-2,14,CASTSQGRTGELFF
TRBV11-3,TRBJ1-1,15,CASRNGNAGNTEAFF
TRBV6-5,TRBJ2-1,12,CASSYSGALEFF
TRBV29-1,TRBJ1-5,13,CSGSTGGDQPQHF
TRBV5-5,TRBJ1-5,16,CASSLVGGDSNQPQHF
TRBV20-1,TRBJ1-4,14,CSAKPGQSNEKLFF
TRBV7-9,TRBJ2-1,11,CASGLAEEQFF
TRBV12-3/TRBV12-4,TRBJ1-2,14,CASSSWTGDYGYTF
TRBV12-3/TRBV12-4,TRBJ1-5,14,CASSFSQRNQPQHF
TRBV27,TRBJ2-3,15,CASSLLFSGQDTQYF
TRBV12-3/TRBV12-4,TRBJ2-2,15,CASSLSHNNTGELFF
TRBV12-5,TRBJ1-1,17,CASGLVLGSSMNTEAFF
TRBV5-6,TRBJ2-5,15,CASSLEQVGQETQYF
TRBV5-1,TRBJ1-5,13,CASSPLGLRPQHF
TRBV5-6,TRBJ2-1,15,CASSPGTGTGAEQFF
TRBV7-9,TRBJ1-5,15,CASSFGRDGKEPQHF
TRBV6-1,TRBJ2-7,16,CASSEVWGVGSYEQYF
TRBV27,TRBJ2-7,12,CASSLNGREQYF
TRBV7-2,TRBJ1-5,14,CASSLGYWPQPQHF